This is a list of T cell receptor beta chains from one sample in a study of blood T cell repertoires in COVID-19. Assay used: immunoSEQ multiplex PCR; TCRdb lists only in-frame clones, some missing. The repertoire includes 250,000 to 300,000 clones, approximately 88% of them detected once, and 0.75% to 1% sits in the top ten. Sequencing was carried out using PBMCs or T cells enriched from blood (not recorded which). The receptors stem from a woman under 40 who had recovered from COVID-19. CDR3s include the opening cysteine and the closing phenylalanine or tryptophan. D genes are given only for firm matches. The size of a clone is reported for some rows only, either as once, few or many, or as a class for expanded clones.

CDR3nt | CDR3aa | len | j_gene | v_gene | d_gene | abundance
TGTGCCAGCAGTTTCGCGGGGGGCGCAGATACGCAGTATTTT | CASSFAGGADTQYF | 14 | TRBJ2-3 | TRBV28 | TRBD2 | .
TGTGCCAGCAGTTACCCCGACCCAGGGGGGACCGGGGAGCTGTTTTTT | CASSYPDPGGTGELFF | 16 | TRBJ2-2 | TRBV6-6 | . | .
TGTGCCCCCGAGGTGCAGGGGGCAAGAATAGATACGCAGTATTTT | CAPEVQGARIDTQYF | 15 | TRBJ2-3 | TRBV5-3 | TRBD1 | .
TGTGCCAGCAGACAGGGGGAGACCCAGTACTTC | CASRQGETQYF | 11 | TRBJ2-5 | TRBV2 | TRBD1 | once
TGTGCCAGCAGCTTACGAGTGTTGGGTATATCGGGGGACACTGAAGCTTTCTTT | CASSLRVLGISGDTEAFF | 18 | TRBJ1-1 | TRBV7-2 | . | .
TGTGCCACCAGTGATTCTTTCGGTCGGACAGGGAACCCCAACGTCCTGACTTTC | CATSDSFGRTGNPNVLTF | 18 | TRBJ2-6 | TRBV24-1 | TRBD1 | .
TGTGCCACCAGTAAAGAAGGGCCTAGGGGTGAAAAACTGTTTTTT | CATSKEGPRGEKLFF | 15 | TRBJ1-4 | TRBV15 | . | .
TGTGCCAGCAGTCAAGGGGGCCCCGGAGACAATGAGCAGTTCTTC | CASSQGGPGDNEQFF | 15 | TRBJ2-1 | TRBV27 | TRBD1 | .
TGTGCCAGCAGCCTGCGACAGTTACCGAACACTGAAGCTTTCTTT | CASSLRQLPNTEAFF | 15 | TRBJ1-1 | TRBV5-4 | . | few
TGTGCCAGCAGTGAAGCGCTTCCGGCAGGGTTTAGCGAAAAACTGTTTTTT | CASSEALPAGFSEKLFF | 17 | TRBJ1-4 | TRBV2 | . | .
TGTGCCAGTAGTATTCAGGGGGGCGTCAATCAGCCCCAGCATTTT | CASSIQGGVNQPQHF | 15 | TRBJ1-5 | TRBV19 | TRBD1 | .
TGTGCCAGCAGCTTAGACTCTAGCGGGGGGGCAGAGACCCAGTACTTC | CASSLDSSGGAETQYF | 16 | TRBJ2-5 | TRBV7-2 | TRBD2 | .
TGTGCCAGCAGCCCGGGACTTTTAGATACGCAGTATTTT | CASSPGLLDTQYF | 13 | TRBJ2-3 | TRBV7-2 | . | .
TGTGCCAGCAGTTACTCGGGCAGCTATAACTATGGCTACACCTTC | CASSYSGSYNYGYTF | 15 | TRBJ1-2 | TRBV6-2/TRBV6-3 | . | once
TGTGCCAGCAGCCCGCCGCAACCAGGACAGGGGCCGACCTACGAGCAGTACTTC | CASSPPQPGQGPTYEQYF | 18 | TRBJ2-7 | TRBV21-1 | . | .
TGTGCCAGCCGGCCTGACAGTTACTCTGGAAACACCATATATTTT | CASRPDSYSGNTIYF | 15 | TRBJ1-3 | TRBV6-5 | . | .